This T cell receptor (beta chain) was documented in a study of cytomegalovirus exposure and HLA in healthy donors. Study-level background: Of approximately 400 genotyped donors, 65% to 85% clustered with self-reported Caucasian donors.

Donors consisted of healthy bone marrow donors. It was with 60 Vbeta and 13 Jbeta primers that the PCR ran. Sequencing was performed with immunoSEQ multiplex PCR; in TCRdb, only in-frame clones are kept and a portion is missing. Among roughly 180,000 clones listed, roughly 9.5% were seen once. Overall study results and limits: Researchers reportedly found TCR beta sequences accurately predicted most subjects' HLA-A and HLA-B alleles. Three of the chains that were CMV-associated were confirmed in vitro to be specific for CMV antigens.

The V end lost 4 bases, the J end lost 4 bases, and 14 bases lay between the germline ends. This CDR3 is 14 amino acids long. Germline V gene lookup returns CDR1 SGHNT and CDR2 YYREEE (reference sequence). There are a few counts of this clone. What it binds is not known. The genes are TRBV5-4 and TRBJ1-2, with D perhaps TRBD1 (6 bases). Material: PBMCs. The TCR sequence derives from a young woman in good health and CMV-seropositive. CDR3 sequence reads: CASSPTGSGYGYTF. The CDR3 DNA is TGTGCCAGCAGCCCTACAGGGTCTGGCTATGGCTACACCTTC.